The sequence of this TCR beta chain was determined in a study of blood T cell repertoires in COVID-19. A few counts support this clone. Using immunoSEQ multiplex PCR, the repertoire was profiled, and TCRdb retains in-frame clones only, with some absent. Among roughly 300,000 clones, about 93% were seen once, and the ten largest hold 1.1%. The CDR3 has 17 residues. Looked up from germline, CDR1 is LGHNA and CDR2 is YSLEER. Trimming at V came to 3 bases and at J to 7 bases, leaving 9 bases not matched to a gene. The sample was PBMCs or T cells enriched from blood (not recorded which). This receptor was obtained from a young woman who had recovered from COVID-19. The chain has TRBV4-3 and TRBJ2-2; 12 bases agree with TRBD2. CDR3 region: CASSHPSGRAMDGELFF. For the CDR3, the DNA is TGCGCCAGCAGCCACCCTAGCGGGAGGGCCATGGACGGGGAGCTGTTTTTT.